This T cell receptor beta chain comes out of a study of control samples from healthy donors and cancer patients. The CDR3 is made up of 15 amino acids. Between the trimmed V and J ends, which lost 4 bases and 10 bases, there was a span of 22 bases. In germline, CDR1 is SGHVS, CDR2 FNYEAQ. Clones were sequenced by immunoSEQ multiplex PCR, and TCRdb holds only the in-frame ones, with some missing. The sample consists of some 160,000 clones, 75% to 90% of them appearing once. Material for sequencing was blood. The chain links TRBV7-6 to TRBJ2-5; D is perhaps TRBD1 (7 bases). The clonotype originates from a man younger than 40 in good health. The chain's CDR3 is CASSSDRQSRGVQYF. CDR3 sequence (DNA): TGTGCCAGCAGCTCAGACAGACAATCCAGGGGGGTCCAGTACTTC.